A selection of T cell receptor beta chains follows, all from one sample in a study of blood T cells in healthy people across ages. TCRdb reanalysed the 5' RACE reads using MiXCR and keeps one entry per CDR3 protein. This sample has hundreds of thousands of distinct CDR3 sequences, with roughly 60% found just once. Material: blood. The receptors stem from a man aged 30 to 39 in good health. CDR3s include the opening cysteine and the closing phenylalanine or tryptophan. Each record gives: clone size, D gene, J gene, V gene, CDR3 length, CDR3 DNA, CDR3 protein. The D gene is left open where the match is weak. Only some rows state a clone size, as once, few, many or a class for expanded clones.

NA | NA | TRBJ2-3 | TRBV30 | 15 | TGTGCCTGGAGTGGTGCGGGGTCTAGCACAGATACGCAGTATTTT | CAWSGAGSSTDTQYF
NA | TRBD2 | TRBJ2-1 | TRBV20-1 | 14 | TGCAGTGCCACGAGGTGGACTAGCGGAGATGAGCAGTTCTTC | CSATRWTSGDEQFF
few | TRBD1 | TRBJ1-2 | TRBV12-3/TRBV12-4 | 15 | TGTGCCAGCAGTAGGACAGGGGGCTTGCACTATGGCTACACCTTC | CASSRTGGLHYGYTF
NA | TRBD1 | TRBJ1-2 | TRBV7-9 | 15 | TGTGCCAGCAGCTTAGGAGTCTACAGGGGCGATGGCTTCACCTTC | CASSLGVYRGDGFTF
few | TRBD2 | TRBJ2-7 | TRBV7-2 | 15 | TGTGCCAGCAGCGTACGTCTAGCGGGAGAATACGAGCAGTACTTC | CASSVRLAGEYEQYF
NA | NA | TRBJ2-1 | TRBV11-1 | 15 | TGTGCCAGCAGCTCTAGACAGCTCGCCTACAATGAGCAGTTCTTC | CASSSRQLAYNEQFF
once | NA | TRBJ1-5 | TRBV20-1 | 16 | TGCAGTGCCCCTCCTAGAGGGGCTCCTCCCGGTCAGCCCCAGCATTTT | CSAPPRGAPPGQPQHF
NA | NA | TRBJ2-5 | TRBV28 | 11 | TGTGCCACCAGGTGGTTGGAGACCCAGTACTTC | CATRWLETQYF
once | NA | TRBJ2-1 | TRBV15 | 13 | TGTGCCACCAGCCCACGTGTATGGGATGAGCAGTTCTTC | CATSPRVWDEQFF
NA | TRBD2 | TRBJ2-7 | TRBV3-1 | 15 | TGTGCCAGCAGCCAAGATGAACTAGCGGGAGACGAGCAGTACTTC | CASSQDELAGDEQYF
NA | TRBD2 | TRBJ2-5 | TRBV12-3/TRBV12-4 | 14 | TGTGCCAGCAGTGCCGGCGGGAGGACAGAGACCCAGTACTTC | CASSAGGRTETQYF
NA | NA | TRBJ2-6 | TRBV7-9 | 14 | TGTGCCAGTACATGGAGCCGAGAGGCCAACGTCCTGACTTTC | CASTWSREANVLTF
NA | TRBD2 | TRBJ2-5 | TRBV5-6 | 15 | TGTGCCAGCAGCTTCTTCGTCTCCGGGAGGGAGACCCAGTACTTC | CASSFFVSGRETQYF
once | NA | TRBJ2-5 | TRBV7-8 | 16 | TGTGCCAGCAGCAACCCTGCGCTAGCATTCCAAGAGACCCAGTACTTC | CASSNPALAFQETQYF
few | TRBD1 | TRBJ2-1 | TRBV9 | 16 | TGTGCCAGCAGCGTGGGGGGACAGGGGGCGTACAATGAGCAGTTCTTC | CASSVGGQGAYNEQFF
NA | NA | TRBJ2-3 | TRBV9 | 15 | TGTGCCAGCAGCGTAAACGGGCTTCTCACAGATACGCAGTATTTT | CASSVNGLLTDTQYF
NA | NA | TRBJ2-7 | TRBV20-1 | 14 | TGCAGTGCTAGGGCGGTAGCGGACTCCTACGAGCAGTACTTC | CSARAVADSYEQYF
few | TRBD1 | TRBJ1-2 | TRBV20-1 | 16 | TGCAGTGCTAGAGAGTTTGACGACAGGGCGTATTATGGCTACACCTTC | CSAREFDDRAYYGYTF
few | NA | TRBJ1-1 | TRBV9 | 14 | TGTGCCAGCAGCCCAAAGGGGGAGGACACTGAAGCTTTCTTT | CASSPKGEDTEAFF
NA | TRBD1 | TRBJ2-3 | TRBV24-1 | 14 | TGTGCCACCAGTGCCCCGACAGGGACCGATACGCAGTATTTT | CATSAPTGTDTQYF
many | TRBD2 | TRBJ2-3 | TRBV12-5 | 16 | TGTGCTAGTGCGGGGGGGACCGAGTCCTCCACAGATACGCAGTATTTT | CASAGGTESSTDTQYF
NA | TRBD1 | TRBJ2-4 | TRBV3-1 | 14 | TGTGCCAGCAGCCGGGACACAGGGGGGAACATTCAGTACTTC | CASSRDTGGNIQYF
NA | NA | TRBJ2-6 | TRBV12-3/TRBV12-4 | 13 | TGTGCCAGCAGTTTTTGGCAGACGAACGTCCTGACTTTC | CASSFWQTNVLTF
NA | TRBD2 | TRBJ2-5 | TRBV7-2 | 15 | TGTGCCAGCAGCTGGGGGGGGCTAGCGGGCGAGACCCAGTACTTC | CASSWGGLAGETQYF
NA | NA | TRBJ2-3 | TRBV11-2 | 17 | TGTGCCAGCAGATTTAAGACAGGGGCGGGAGGTACAGATACGCAGTATTTT | CASRFKTGAGGTDTQYF
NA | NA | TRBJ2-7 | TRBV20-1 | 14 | TGCAGTGCAGTAGTGGGTCGAAGCTCCTACGAGCAGTACTTC | CSAVVGRSSYEQYF
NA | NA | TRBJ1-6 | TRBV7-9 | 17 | TGTGCCAGCAGCTTTTTGTTGGAGACAGCCCATAATTCACCCCTCCACTTT | CASSFLLETAHNSPLHF
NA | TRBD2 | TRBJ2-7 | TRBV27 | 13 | TGTGCCAGTGCGGGGCTAGCGGCCTACGAGCAGTACTTC | CASAGLAAYEQYF
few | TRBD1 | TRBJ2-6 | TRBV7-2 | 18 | TGTGCCAGCAGCCCGCGGGACAGGGGCGCCTCTGGGGCCAACGTCCTGACTTTC | CASSPRDRGASGANVLTF
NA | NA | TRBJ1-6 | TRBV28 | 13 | TGTGCCAGCAGCCAAGCCTCTGATTCACCCCTCCACTTT | CASSQASDSPLHF
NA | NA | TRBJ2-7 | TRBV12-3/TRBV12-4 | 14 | TGTGCCAGCAGCTCCCCAGGGACGAACTACGAGCAGTACTTC | CASSSPGTNYEQYF
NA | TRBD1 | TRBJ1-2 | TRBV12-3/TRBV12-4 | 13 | TGTGCCAGCAGTTGGGGACAGGTCCATGGCTACACCTTC | CASSWGQVHGYTF
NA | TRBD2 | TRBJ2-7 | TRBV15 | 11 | TGTGCCACCTCAGGCGGGAGCGAGCAGTACTTC | CATSGGSEQYF
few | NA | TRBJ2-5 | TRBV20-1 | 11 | TGCAGTGCTCCAGAAGGGCAGACCCAGTACTTC | CSAPEGQTQYF
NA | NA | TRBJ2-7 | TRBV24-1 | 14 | TGTGCCACTGGGCGGGCTTCTAGCCCCTACGAGCAGTACTTC | CATGRASSPYEQYF
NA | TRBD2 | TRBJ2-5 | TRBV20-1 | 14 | TGCAGTGCTAGCCGGGCTAGCGGGGCGGAGACCCAGTACTTC | CSASRASGAETQYF
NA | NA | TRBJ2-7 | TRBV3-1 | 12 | TGTGCCAGCAGCCAAGCTTTCTACGAGCAGTACTTC | CASSQAFYEQYF
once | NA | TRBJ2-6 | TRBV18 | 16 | TGTGCCAGCTCACCGACGACCAGTTCTGGGGCCAACGTCCTGACTTTC | CASSPTTSSGANVLTF
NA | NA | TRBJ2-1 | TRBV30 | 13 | TGTGCCTGGAGTAGGGGTTCAGTCGATGAGCAGTTCTTC | CAWSRGSVDEQFF
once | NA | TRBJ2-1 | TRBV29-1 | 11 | TGCAGCGTTGAAGATCCCGGCTCGATGTTCTTC | CSVEDPGSMFF
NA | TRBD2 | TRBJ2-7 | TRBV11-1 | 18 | TGTGCCAGCAGCCGACTCGGCGGGGGGCACCGGGTAGTTTACGAGCAGTACTTC | CASSRLGGGHRVVYEQYF
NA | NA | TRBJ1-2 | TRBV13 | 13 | TGTGCCAGCACCGGGGGCCACAACTATGGCTACACCTTC | CASTGGHNYGYTF
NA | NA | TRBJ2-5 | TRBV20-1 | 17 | TGCAGTGCTAGAGATAGTGGTGGGAGTGTTTCCTACAATGAGCAGTACTTC | CSARDSGGSVSYNEQYF
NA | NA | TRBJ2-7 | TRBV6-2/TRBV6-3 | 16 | TGTGCCAGCAGCCGAATAGGACAGCCAAGTGTCGACGAGCAGTACTTC | CASSRIGQPSVDEQYF
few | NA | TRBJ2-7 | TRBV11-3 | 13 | TGTGCCAGCAGCCTCACGTCTCAGACCGAGCAGTACTTC | CASSLTSQTEQYF
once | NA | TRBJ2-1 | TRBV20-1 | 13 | TGCAGTGCTAGAGATGGAGCGTACAATGAGCAGTTCTTC | CSARDGAYNEQFF
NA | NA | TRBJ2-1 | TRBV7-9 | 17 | TGTGCCAGCAGACTTAACAGCGGACCGCCTGAGCTCAATGAGCAGTTCTTC | CASRLNSGPPELNEQFF
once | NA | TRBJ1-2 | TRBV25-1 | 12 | TGTGCCAGTGAGGGAGGGGGCTATGGCTACACCTTC | CASEGGGYGYTF
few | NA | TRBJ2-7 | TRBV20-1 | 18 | TGCAGTGCTAGAGATACTAGCCGGAATCCCCGCATATTATACGAGCAGTACTTC | CSARDTSRNPRILYEQYF
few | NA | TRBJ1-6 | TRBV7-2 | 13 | TGTGCCAGCAGCTTAGTTCCGGAATCACCCCTCCACTTT | CASSLVPESPLHF
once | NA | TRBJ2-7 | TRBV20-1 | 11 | TGCAGTGCCCCACTACCGTCCGAGCAGTACTTC | CSAPLPSEQYF
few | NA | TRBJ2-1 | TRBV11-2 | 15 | TGTGCCAGCAGCTTAGGAGGGGCAGGAGTCAATGAGCAGTTCTTC | CASSLGGAGVNEQFF
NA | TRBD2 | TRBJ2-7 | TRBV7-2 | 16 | TGTGCCAGCAGGCCATTTAGCGGGGGTACTTCCTACGAGCAGTACTTC | CASRPFSGGTSYEQYF
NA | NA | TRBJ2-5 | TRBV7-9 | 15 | TGTGCCAGCAGCTTAGGATGGGACTCACAAGAGACCCAGTACTTC | CASSLGWDSQETQYF
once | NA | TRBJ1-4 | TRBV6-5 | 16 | TGTGCCAGCGGTTCAACCCCGACAGGCCAGAATGAAAAACTGTTTTTT | CASGSTPTGQNEKLFF
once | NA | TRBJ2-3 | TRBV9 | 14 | TGTGCCAGCAGCGGTGCAGGGAGGATTGATACGCAGTATTTT | CASSGAGRIDTQYF
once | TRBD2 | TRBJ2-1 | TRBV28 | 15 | TGTGCCAGCGGGCCTAGCGGGAGGGAAAGAAATGAGCAGTTCTTC | CASGPSGRERNEQFF
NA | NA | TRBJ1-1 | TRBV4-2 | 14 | TGTGCCAGCAGCCAAGATGTGCGGGGGGCTGAAGCTTTCTTT | CASSQDVRGAEAFF